The clone carrying this TCR beta chain was counted only a few times. Its antigen is undetermined. The entry originates in a study of T-cell memory formation after mild COVID-19. Study results and caveats: The finding that pre-infection memory included some responding clones suggested that cross-reactive memory joined. Mainly in CM and EM were contracting CD4+ clones; CD8+ were in EMRA. Second-wave clones peaking on day 37 lacked confirmed SARS-CoV-2 specificity.

CDR1 is SEHNR, CDR2 FQNEAQ, per germline (reference sequence). The V end lost 1 base, the J end lost 2 bases, and 13 bases lay between the germline ends. CDR3 length: 16 amino acids. Researchers used 5'RACE with constant-segment primers to make TCR alpha and TCR beta cDNA libraries that carry sample barcodes and UMIs. TCRdb analysed the 5' RACE reads with MiXCR anew, one entry per CDR3 protein. This sample has under 90,000 distinct CDR3 sequences, with about 14% found just once. The sample consisted of PBMCs or a T cell subset sorted from them (not recorded which). The origin of this receptor is an adult woman who had mild COVID-19 (a few samples of this study predate the infection). Cell type and time point are not known. This rearrangement joins TRBV7-9 to TRBJ2-3; D possibly matches TRBD1 or TRBD2 (6 bases each). The DNA for the CDR3 is TGTGCCAGCAGCTTAGTGACGGGGGCCTACACAGATACGCAGTATTTT. Amino acids: CASSLVTGAYTDTQYF.